This T cell receptor (beta chain) came from a study of blood T cell repertoires in COVID-19. Across the whole study: PBMCs, B-cell-depleted T cells, or T cells provided the cDNA or gDNA that made up the material.

As originally analysed: Nucleated cell number was recorded as an estimate derived from reference gene primer amplification. Measured with immunoSEQ multiplex PCR; TCRdb has only the in-frame clones, and not every one. That table furnishes V, J and clone size, whereas the DNA furnished D and trimming. The sample carries about 28,000 clones, nearly 85% recorded once. V dropped 3 bases and J dropped 2; count of bases not matched to a gene: 7. CDR1 and CDR2 from the germline V gene are ENHRY and SYGVKD. The CDR3 spans 16 residues. Sequencing was performed on peripheral blood. This receptor was identified in a man aged 65 to 79 with active COVID-19. This chain uses TRBV10-3 with TRBJ1-1, with TRBD1 matching over 9 bases. CDR3 in DNA: TGTGCCATCAGTGAAGGTGAGGACAGGGGAAACACTGAAGCTTTCTTT. Translated: CAISEGEDRGNTEAFF.